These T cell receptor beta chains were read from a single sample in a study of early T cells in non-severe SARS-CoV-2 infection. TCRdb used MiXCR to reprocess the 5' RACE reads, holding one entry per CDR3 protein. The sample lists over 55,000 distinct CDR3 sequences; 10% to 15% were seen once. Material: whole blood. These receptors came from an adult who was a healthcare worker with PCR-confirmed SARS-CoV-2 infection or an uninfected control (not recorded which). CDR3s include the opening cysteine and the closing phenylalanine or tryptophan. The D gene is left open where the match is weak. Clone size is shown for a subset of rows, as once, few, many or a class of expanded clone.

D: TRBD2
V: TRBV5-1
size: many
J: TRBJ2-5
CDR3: CASLAGGPSVETQYF
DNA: TGCGCCAGCTTAGCGGGAGGGCCCTCCGTGGAGACCCAGTACTTC

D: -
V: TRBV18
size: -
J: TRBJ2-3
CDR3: CASSRQGDTQYF
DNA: TGTGCCAGCTCGCGACAAGGAGATACGCAGTATTTT

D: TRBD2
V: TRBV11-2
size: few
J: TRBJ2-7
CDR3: CASSLGTSGYEQYF
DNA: TGTGCCAGCAGCCTCGGGACTAGCGGTTACGAGCAGTACTTC

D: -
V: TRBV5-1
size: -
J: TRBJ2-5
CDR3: CASSLELKAQETQYF
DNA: TGCGCCAGCAGCTTGGAACTGAAGGCACAAGAGACCCAGTACTTC

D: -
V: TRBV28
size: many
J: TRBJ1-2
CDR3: CASISLTPGPTGYTF
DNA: TGTGCCAGCATCTCACTCACGCCGGGGCCCACGGGCTACACCTTC

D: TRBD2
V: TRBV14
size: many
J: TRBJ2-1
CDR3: CASSQSSGRSTNEQFF
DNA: TGTGCCAGCAGCCAAAGTAGCGGGAGGAGCACCAATGAGCAGTTCTTC

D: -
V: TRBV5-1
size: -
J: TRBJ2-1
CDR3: CASTDLGELGNEQFF
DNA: TGCGCCAGCACGGACCTAGGTGAACTGGGGAATGAGCAGTTCTTC

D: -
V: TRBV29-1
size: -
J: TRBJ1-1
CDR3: CSVEDLPLVAEAFF
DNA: TGCAGCGTTGAAGATCTACCCCTAGTAGCTGAAGCTTTCTTT

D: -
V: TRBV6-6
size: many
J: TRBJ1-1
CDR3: CASSYSEAFF
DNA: TGTGCCAGCAGTTATTCTGAAGCTTTCTTT

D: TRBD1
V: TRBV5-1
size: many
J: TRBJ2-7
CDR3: CASSIRTGSYEQYF
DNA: TGCGCCAGCAGCATTCGGACAGGTTCCTACGAGCAGTACTTC

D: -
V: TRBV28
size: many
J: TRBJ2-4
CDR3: CASSEKGSRSIQYF
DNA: TGTGCCAGCAGTGAAAAGGGCTCACGGTCCATTCAGTACTTC

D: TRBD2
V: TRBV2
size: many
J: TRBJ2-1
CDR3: CASSELSLAGGEQFF
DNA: TGTGCCAGCAGTGAACTTTCTCTAGCGGGAGGTGAGCAGTTCTTC

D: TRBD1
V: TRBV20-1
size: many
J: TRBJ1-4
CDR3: CSAKRQGTPGKLFF
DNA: TGCAGTGCTAAACGACAGGGGACTCCGGGAAAACTGTTTTTT

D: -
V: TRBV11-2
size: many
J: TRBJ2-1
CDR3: CASSGASNEQFF
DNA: TGTGCCAGCAGCGGGGCCTCCAATGAGCAGTTCTTC

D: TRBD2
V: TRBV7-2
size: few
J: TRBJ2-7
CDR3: CASNKRGVAGVRSSYEQYF
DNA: TGTGCCAGCAACAAGCGGGGGGTAGCGGGGGTGCGAAGCTCCTACGAGCAGTACTTC

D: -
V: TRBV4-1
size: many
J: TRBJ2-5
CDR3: CASSPTEELGETQYF
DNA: TGCGCCAGCAGCCCCACTGAGGAGTTGGGAGAGACCCAGTACTTC

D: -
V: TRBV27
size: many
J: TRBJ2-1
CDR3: CASRTWRGTEPNNEQFF
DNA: TGTGCCAGCAGGACTTGGCGCGGGACAGAGCCGAACAATGAGCAGTTCTTC

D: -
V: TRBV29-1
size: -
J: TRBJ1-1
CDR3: CSVSRVDTEAFF
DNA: TGCAGCGTTTCGCGGGTGGACACTGAAGCTTTCTTT

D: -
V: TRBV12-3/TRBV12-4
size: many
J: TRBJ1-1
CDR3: CASSFGSVAFGPEAFF
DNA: TGTGCCAGCAGTTTTGGTAGTGTAGCGTTCGGGCCTGAAGCTTTCTTT

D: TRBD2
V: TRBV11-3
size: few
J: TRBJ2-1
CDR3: CASSLVRLAAYNEQFF
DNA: TGTGCCAGCAGCTTAGTTCGACTAGCGGCCTACAATGAGCAGTTCTTC

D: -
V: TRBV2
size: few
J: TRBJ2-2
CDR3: CASGRSNTGELFF
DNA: TGTGCCAGCGGGAGAAGCAACACCGGGGAGCTGTTTTTT

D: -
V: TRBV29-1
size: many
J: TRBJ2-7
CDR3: CSVRRDSNSYEQYF
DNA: TGCAGCGTCCGCCGGGACTCCAACTCCTACGAGCAGTACTTC

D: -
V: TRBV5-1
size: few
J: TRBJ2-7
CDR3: CASSWGERPSYEQYF
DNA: TGCGCCAGCAGTTGGGGGGAAAGACCCTCCTACGAGCAGTACTTC

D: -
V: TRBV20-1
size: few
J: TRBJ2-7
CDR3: CSATSPLVRYEQYF
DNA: TGCAGTGCTACGTCCCCCCTGGTCAGGTACGAGCAGTACTTC

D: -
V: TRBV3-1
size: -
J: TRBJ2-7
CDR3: CASSQDRPPPSYEQYF
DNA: TGTGCCAGCAGCCAAGATCGACCGCCTCCCTCCTACGAGCAGTACTTC

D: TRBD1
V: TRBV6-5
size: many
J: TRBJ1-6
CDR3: CASRLTGQINSPLHF
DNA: TGTGCCAGCAGGCTAACGGGACAGATAAATTCACCCCTCCACTTT

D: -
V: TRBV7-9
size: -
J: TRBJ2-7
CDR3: CASSQGGSGEQYF
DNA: TGTGCCAGCAGCCAAGGGGGGTCAGGCGAGCAGTACTTC

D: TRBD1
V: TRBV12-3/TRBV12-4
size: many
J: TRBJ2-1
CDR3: CASSPDRASYNEQFF
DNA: TGTGCCAGCAGTCCCGACAGGGCCTCCTACAATGAGCAGTTCTTC

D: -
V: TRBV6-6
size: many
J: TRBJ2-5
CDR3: CASSYSHGAETQYF
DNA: TGTGCCAGCAGTTACTCGCACGGGGCGGAGACCCAGTACTTC

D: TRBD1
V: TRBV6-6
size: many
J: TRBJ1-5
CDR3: CASSYVRGNQPQHF
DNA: TGTGCCAGCAGTTACGTCAGGGGGAATCAGCCCCAGCATTTT

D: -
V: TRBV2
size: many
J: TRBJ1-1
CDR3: CASRFDRGEAFF
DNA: TGTGCCAGCAGGTTTGACAGAGGTGAAGCTTTCTTT

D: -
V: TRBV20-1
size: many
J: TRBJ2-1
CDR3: CSATGQGGRNEQFF
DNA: TGCAGTGCCACTGGACAGGGAGGGCGCAATGAGCAGTTCTTC

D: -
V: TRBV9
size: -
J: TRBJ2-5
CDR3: CASSVGGRGRETQYF
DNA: TGTGCCAGCAGCGTAGGAGGCAGGGGAAGAGAGACCCAGTACTTC

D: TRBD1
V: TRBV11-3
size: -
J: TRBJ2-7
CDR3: CASSPDRGISYEQYF
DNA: TGTGCCAGCAGCCCTGACAGGGGGATCTCCTACGAGCAGTACTTC

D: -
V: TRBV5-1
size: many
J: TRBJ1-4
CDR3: CASSSQGPATNEKLFF
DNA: TGCGCCAGCAGCTCCCAGGGCCCCGCAACTAATGAAAAACTGTTTTTT

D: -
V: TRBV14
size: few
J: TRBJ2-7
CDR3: CASSQASEQYF
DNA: TGTGCCAGCAGCCAAGCCTCCGAGCAGTACTTC

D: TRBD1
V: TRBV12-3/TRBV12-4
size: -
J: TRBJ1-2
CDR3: CASSYRGRSGYTF
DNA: TGTGCCAGCAGTTACAGGGGGCGAAGTGGCTACACCTTC

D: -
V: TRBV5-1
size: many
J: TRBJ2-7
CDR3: CASSLALGTYEQYF
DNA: TGCGCCAGCAGCTTGGCCCTCGGAACCTACGAGCAGTACTTC

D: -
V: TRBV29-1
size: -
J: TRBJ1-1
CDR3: CSAGQGFMNTEAFF
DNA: TGCAGCGCCGGGCAGGGGTTCATGAACACTGAAGCTTTCTTT

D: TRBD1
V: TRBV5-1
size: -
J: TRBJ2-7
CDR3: CASSLDDRVHEQYF
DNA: TGCGCCAGCAGCTTGGACGACAGGGTCCACGAGCAGTACTTC

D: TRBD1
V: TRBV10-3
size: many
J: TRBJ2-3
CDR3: CAIRAYPTGEKDTQYF
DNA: TGTGCCATCAGGGCTTATCCGACAGGGGAGAAGGATACGCAGTATTTT

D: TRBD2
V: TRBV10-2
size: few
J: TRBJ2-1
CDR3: CATHFLAGAYNEQFF
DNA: TGCGCCACCCACTTCCTAGCGGGCGCATACAATGAGCAGTTCTTC

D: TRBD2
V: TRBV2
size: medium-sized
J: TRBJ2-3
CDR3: CASSDAGGQVNTQYF
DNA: TGTGCCAGCAGTGACGCGGGGGGCCAAGTGAATACGCAGTATTTT

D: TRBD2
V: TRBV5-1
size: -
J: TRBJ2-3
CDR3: CASSLETSGGNLDTQYF
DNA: TGCGCCAGCAGCTTGGAGACTAGCGGGGGGAACTTGGATACGCAGTATTTT

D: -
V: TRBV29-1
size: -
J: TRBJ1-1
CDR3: CSVEDSLNTEAFF
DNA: TGTAGCGTTGAGGACTCGTTGAACACTGAAGCTTTCTTT